The 28 T cell receptor beta chains presented below share a single source sample, sequenced in a study of identifying expanded T cells in peripheral blood (dated by TCRdb to 2018 to 2020). The library was prepared using the immunoSEQ multiplex PCR assay. TCRdb holds this immuneACCESS table with in-frame rearrangements only. Some clones are missing; in checked studies, unresolved V genes explain under half, and the rest has no known cause. This sample lists over 85,000 clones; more than 75% were detected once. Clones ranked in the top ten supply 4% to 5.5% of the sample. The sample consisted of blood. The receptor set was obtained from a person between 18 and 69 years old in good health.

The gene calls are TRBV14 and TRBJ2-7; TRBD1 matches 10 bases. Germline V lookup: CDR1 SGHDN, CDR2 FVKESK. This CDR3 comprises 15 residues. Trimming took 4 bases from V and 9 from J; bases not matched to a gene: 12. The CDR3 sequence is CASSPPGQGFFWQYF. DNA for the CDR3: TGTGCCAGCAGCCCTCCGGGACAGGGGTTCTTCTGGCAGTACTTC.

The rearrangement uses TRBV6-5 and TRBJ1-2, with D possibly being TRBD1 (6 bases). V lost 5 bases to trimming and J lost 7 bases, with 17 bases between them. The CDR3 runs to 14 residues. Germline CDR1 MNHEY, CDR2 SVGAGI. In nucleotides, the CDR3 is TGTGCCAGCAGTATCGAGGGGGGGAGGCGTGGCTACACCTTC. Protein product: CASSIEGGRRGYTF.

The V and J genes are TRBV9 and TRBJ2-1; 8 nucleotides agree with TRBD2. The germline V gene has CDR1 SGDLS and CDR2 YYNGEE. Unmatched junction bases numbered 9, after V lost 0 bases and J lost 10 bases. There are 15 residues in the CDR3. CDR3 in amino acids: CASSVGGTGGVEQFF. The CDR3 DNA sequence: TGTGCCAGCAGCGTAGGCGGGACCGGGGGGGTAGAGCAGTTCTTC.

The V and J genes are TRBV2 and TRBJ1-1; 7 nucleotides agree with TRBD1. In germline, CDR1 is SNHLY, CDR2 FYNNEI. The CDR3 runs to 13 residues. V shed 8 bases, J shed 6 bases, and the junction held 9 bases outside the gene matches. In DNA, the CDR3 is TGTGCCAGCTGGGACAGAAGTCCGTCTGAAGCTTTCTTT. Translating gives CASWDRSPSEAFF.

This rearrangement joins TRBV5-6 to TRBJ1-1, with D uncertain. Per germline, CDR1 SGHDT and CDR2 YYEEEE. The length of the CDR3 is 15 residues. With 3 bases removed from V and 10 bases from J, the gap between germline ends came to 22 bases. CDR3 DNA: TGTGCCAGCAGCTCGACGCGGCGGATGCCCTTGGGAGCTTTCTTT. It codes for CASSSTRRMPLGAFF.

This chain uses TRBV9 with TRBJ2-1, with a tentative D call TRBD1 (5 bases). The CDR3 has 14 amino acids. In germline, CDR1 is SGDLS, CDR2 YYNGEE. The germline V and J ends were trimmed by 2 bases and 9 bases, with 15 bases remaining between them. The CDR3 region is CASSVGPGSSEQFF. DNA of the CDR3: TGTGCCAGCAGCGTGGGGCCAGGGTCCAGTGAGCAGTTCTTC.

As for this clone: A junction end diverges from the germline sequence, so it may reflect a read error. V usage is TRBV6-5 and J usage is TRBJ1-2, with D possibly being TRBD1 (6 bases). The CDR3 has 10 residues. Germline V lookup: CDR1 MNHEY, CDR2 SVGAGI. The CDR3 protein is CASGSQDRLF. The CDR3 nucleotides read TGTGCCAGCGGAAGCCAGGACAGACTATTC.

This clone was counted once. The chain joins TRBV2 to TRBJ2-3, with D tentatively TRBD1 or TRBD2 (7 bases each). CDR3 length: 15 residues. Looked up from germline, CDR1 is SNHLY and CDR2 is FYNNEI. Trimming took 8 bases from V and 3 from J, leaving 18 bases between them. In DNA, the CDR3 is TGTGCCAGCTGCGGTGACAGGGAGGGGACAGATACGCAGTATTTT. Its protein is CASCGDREGTDTQYF.

The chain has TRBV9 and TRBJ2-6; TRBD1 agrees at 7 bases. The length of the CDR3 is 15 residues. V shed 2 bases, J shed 2 bases, and the junction held 1 base outside the gene matches. In germline, CDR1 is SGDLS, CDR2 YYNGEE. CDR3 nucleotide sequence: TGTGCCAGCAGCGTCACAGGGGCTGGGGCCAACGTCCTGACTTTC. Translation: CASSVTGAGANVLTF.

J is TRBJ1-5 and V is TRBV6-1, with 7 bases that match TRBD1. Trimming at V came to 6 bases and at J to 4 bases, leaving 9 bases not matched to a gene. The CDR3 runs to 15 residues. CDR1 is MNHNS and CDR2 is SASEGT in the germline V gene. The CDR3: CASSRLEGANQPQHF. The CDR3 region has the DNA TGTGCCAGCAGCCGATTGGAGGGGGCAAATCAGCCCCAGCATTTT.

The chain couples TRBV5-1 to TRBJ1-1; no firm D call. This CDR3 is 13 amino acids long. Germline V CDR1 and CDR2: SGHRS, YFSETQ. V lost 0 bases, J lost 5 bases, and 8 bases lay in between. The CDR3 sequence is CASSLEVGTEAFF. In nucleotides, the CDR3 is TGCGCCAGCAGCTTGGAGGTGGGGACTGAAGCTTTCTTT.

The V and J genes are TRBV6-1 and TRBJ1-4; a weak D match, TRBD1 (5 bases). The CDR3 length is 16 residues. CDR1 and CDR2 from the germline V gene are MNHNS and SASEGT. V lost 1 base and J 7 bases, leaving 16 bases between the germline ends. This CDR3 reads CASSEVGGGIGEKLFF. The DNA of the CDR3 is TGTGCCAGCAGTGAAGTTGGTGGGGGGATTGGTGAAAAACTGTTTTTT.

The J gene is TRBJ1-2, the V gene TRBV2, with D unclear. The CDR3 runs 13 residues. Trimming left V 4 bases short and J 2 bases short, with 8 bases between. Germline V gene data show CDR1 as SNHLY and CDR2 as FYNNEI. CDR3 region: CASSGLSNYGYTF. For the CDR3, the DNA is TGTGCCAGCAGTGGGTTATCGAACTATGGCTACACCTTC.

The V call is TRBV12-5, the J call TRBJ1-5; a possible D gene is TRBD1 (6 bases). The CDR3 contains 15 residues. Germline loops: CDR1 LGHNT, CDR2 FRNRAP. Trimming pared 6 bases from V and 6 bases from J, leaving 18 bases between. The CDR3 sequence is CASGRGGTNVQPQHF. The CDR3, as DNA: TGTGCTAGTGGCCGAGGGGGGACCAATGTTCAGCCCCAGCATTTT.

The chain has TRBV2 and TRBJ1-1; 8 bases match TRBD1. V lost 5 bases, J lost 4 bases, and 15 bases stayed unmatched. The length of the CDR3 is 17 residues. The V gene's germline CDR1 is SNHLY and CDR2 FYNNEI. CDR3 sequence reads: CASSPHDARQGITEAFF. The DNA for the CDR3 is TGTGCCAGCAGTCCCCACGACGCCAGACAGGGGATCACTGAAGCTTTCTTT.

The chain has TRBV9 and TRBJ2-1, with D possibly matching TRBD1 (6 bases). Trimming shortened V by 2 bases and J by 4 bases, and 13 bases separated the two germline ends. CDR1 and CDR2 from the germline V gene are SGDLS and YYNGEE. The CDR3 extends over 15 amino acids. For the CDR3, the DNA is TGTGCCAGCAGCGTCGGGACATCATATTACAATGAGCAGTTCTTC. This codes for CASSVGTSYYNEQFF.

This rearrangement joins TRBV5-6 to TRBJ2-7; D might be TRBD1 (6 bases). This CDR3 spans 15 amino acids. The germline V gene encodes CDR1 SGHDT and CDR2 YYEEEE. The V gene lost 3 bases and the J gene lost 2 bases, with 15 bases spanning the gap. This CDR3 reads CASSSSQGKAYEQYF. CDR3 DNA: TGTGCCAGCAGCTCGTCTCAGGGGAAAGCCTACGAGCAGTACTTC. Complete variable domain (other parts from reference TRBV5-6 and TRBJ2-7): DAGVTQSPTHLIKTRGQQVTLRCSPKSGHDTVSWYQQALGQGPQFIFQYYEEEERQRGNFPDRFSGHQFPNYSSELNVNALLLGDSALYLCASSSSQGKAYEQYFGPGTRLTVT.

The chain joins TRBV11-2 to TRBJ2-3, with TRBD2 matching over 10 bases. The CDR3 runs to 16 residues. Germline CDR1 and CDR2: SGHAT and FQNNGV. The ends lost 0 bases at V and 4 bases at J; junction bases unmatched: 4. The CDR3 loop reads CASSLDLAGDSDTQYF. For the CDR3, the DNA is TGTGCCAGCAGCTTAGATCTAGCGGGGGATTCAGATACGCAGTATTTT. The full variable domain, completed using reference TRBV11-2 and TRBJ2-3, is EAGVAQSPRYKIIEKRQSVAFWCNPISGHATLYWYQQILGQGPKLLIQFQNNGVVDDSQLPKDRFSAERLKGVDSTLKIQPAKLEDSAVYLCASSLDLAGDSDTQYFGPGTRLTVL.

The chain employs TRBV6-6 and TRBJ2-7; either TRBD1 or TRBD2 may supply D (5 bases each). V lost 6 bases and J lost 3, with 18 bases in between. Germline CDR1 reads MNHNY; CDR2 reads SVGAGI (reference sequence). The CDR3 runs 15 residues. CDR3 in amino acids: CASSRQGTRGYEQYF. The CDR3 coding sequence is TGTGCCAGCAGCCGCCAGGGAACGAGGGGCTACGAGCAGTACTTC.

The chain combines TRBV7-2 with TRBJ2-7; a weak D match, TRBD1 (5 bases). V was cut by 4 bases and J by 3 bases, with 16 bases left in between. The length of the CDR3 is 15 residues. The germline CDR1 and CDR2 sequences are SGHTA and FQGNSA. The CDR3 nucleotides read TGTGCCAGCAGCTCAAGGCGTAGGGGCGACTACGAGCAGTACTTC. Translating gives CASSSRRRGDYEQYF.

The chain combines TRBV7-2 with TRBJ2-4; D perhaps matches TRBD1 (5 bases). Looked up from germline, CDR1 is SGHTA and CDR2 is FQGNSA. V shed 3 bases and J shed 6 bases, with 18 bases lying between them. The length of the CDR3 is 16 residues. The CDR3 DNA reads TGTGCCAGCAGCTTGATGAATTCAGGGCCCACAAACATTCAGTACTTC. Translating it yields CASSLMNSGPTNIQYF.

This clone was seen once. The V call is TRBV11-1, the J call TRBJ2-3; TRBD2 matches 11 bases. This CDR3 has 16 amino acids. Germline V gene data show CDR1 as SGHAT and CDR2 as FQDESV (reference sequence). Germline trimming cut 3 bases from V and 5 bases from J; bases unmatched to any gene: 7. CDR3 sequence reads: CASSFSSGGPGDTQYF. CDR3 in DNA: TGTGCCAGCAGCTTCTCTAGCGGGGGGCCGGGAGATACGCAGTATTTT. Together with reference TRBV11-1 and TRBJ2-3, the CDR3 gives the full variable domain: EAEVAQSPRYKITEKSQAVAFWCDPISGHATLYWYRQILGQGPELLVQFQDESVVDDSQLPKDRFSAERLKGVDSTLKIQPAELGDSAMYLCASSFSSGGPGDTQYFGPGTRLTVL.

The chain has TRBV5-1 and TRBJ2-4; no clear D. Germline V gives CDR1 SGHRS, CDR2 YFSETQ. The CDR3 totals 14 residues. V gave up 1 base and J gave up 8 bases, with 13 bases separating them. The DNA of the CDR3 is TGCGCCAGCAGCTTGAGGCCGGGTAATGACATTCAGTACTTC. This encodes CASSLRPGNDIQYF.

The chain couples TRBV6-6 to TRBJ2-3; D is ambiguous. The CDR3 is made up of 15 amino acids. Trimming removed 7 bases from V and 0 bases from J, with 14 bases in between. Germline CDR1 is MNHNY and CDR2 is SVGAGI (reference sequence). The CDR3, as DNA: TGTGCCAGCACAAACAGCTTCCGCAGCACAGATACGCAGTATTTT. It encodes CASTNSFRSTDTQYF.

This chain uses TRBV6-6 with TRBJ1-4; 7 bases are a match to TRBD1. Germline assignment: CDR1 MNHNY and CDR2 SVGAGI (reference sequence). The V gene end was trimmed by 4 bases and the J gene end by 3 bases; junction bases not matched to a gene: 8. This CDR3 has 16 residues. CDR3: CASSWGQRGANEKLFF. Written as DNA, the CDR3 is TGTGCCAGCAGTTGGGGACAGCGGGGGGCTAATGAAAAACTGTTTTTT.

The V and J genes are TRBV18 and TRBJ1-6, with D possibly being TRBD1 (5 bases). Trimming removed 1 base from V and 8 bases from J, with 30 bases in between. Germline CDR1 and CDR2: KGHSH and LQKENI. CDR3 size: 21 residues. In nucleotides, the CDR3 is TGTGCCAGCTCACCACATACACTCTCTGCGACAGACCATTTTGATGATTCACCCCTCCACTTT. Translation gives CASSPHTLSATDHFDDSPLHF.

For the CDR3, the DNA is TGTGCCAGTAGTTGGTTTTCCGACGTCAACACTGAAGCTTTCTTT. Residues: CASSWFSDVNTEAFF. The chain combines TRBV19 with TRBJ1-1; D is ambiguous. CDR3 size: 15 residues. Trimming removed 5 bases at V and 2 bases at J, with 15 bases between. Germline values: CDR1 LNHDA, CDR2 SQIVND (reference sequence).

CDR3 sequence (DNA): TGTGCCAGCTCACCGGGCAACAGAGGTGCAACTAATGAAAAACTGTTTTTT. The encoded protein is CASSPGNRGATNEKLFF. The rearrangement joins TRBV18 to TRBJ1-4, with no clear D. The V end lost 3 bases, the J end lost 0 bases, and 14 bases lay between the germline ends. The CDR3 has 17 residues. The germline V gene has CDR1 KGHSH and CDR2 LQKENI.